This T cell receptor (beta chain) was retrieved from a study of cytomegalovirus exposure and HLA in healthy donors. Researchers ran the PCR with 60 Vbeta and 13 Jbeta primers. The assay was immunoSEQ multiplex PCR, and TCRdb's table has in-frame clones only and misses some. The sample lists roughly 170,000 clones; over 60% were seen once. Sequences were obtained from PBMCs. This TCR was recovered from a girl under 18 in good health and CMV-seronegative.

In DNA, the CDR3 is TGTGCCAGCAGCTCGAGGACTTCCAGCTCCTACAATGAGCAGTTCTTC. The encoded protein is CASSSRTSSSYNEQFF. V and J are TRBV7-8 and TRBJ2-1; D is possibly TRBD2 (5 bases). There are 16 residues in the CDR3. V was trimmed by 4 bases and J by 0 bases, leaving 13 bases between them. From germline, CDR1 is SGHVS and CDR2 FQNEAQ.